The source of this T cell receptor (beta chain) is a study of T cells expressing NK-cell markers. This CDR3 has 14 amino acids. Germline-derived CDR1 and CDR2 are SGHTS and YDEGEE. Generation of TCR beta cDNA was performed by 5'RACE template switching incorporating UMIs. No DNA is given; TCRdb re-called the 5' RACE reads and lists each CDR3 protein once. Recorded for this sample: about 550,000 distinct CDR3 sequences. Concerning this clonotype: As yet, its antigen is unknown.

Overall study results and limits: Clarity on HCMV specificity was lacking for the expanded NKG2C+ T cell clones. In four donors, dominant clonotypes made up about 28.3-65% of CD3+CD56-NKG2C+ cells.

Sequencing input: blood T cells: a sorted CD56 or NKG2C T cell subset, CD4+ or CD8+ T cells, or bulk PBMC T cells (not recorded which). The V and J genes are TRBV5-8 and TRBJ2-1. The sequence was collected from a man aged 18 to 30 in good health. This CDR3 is CASSLGTPVNEQFF.